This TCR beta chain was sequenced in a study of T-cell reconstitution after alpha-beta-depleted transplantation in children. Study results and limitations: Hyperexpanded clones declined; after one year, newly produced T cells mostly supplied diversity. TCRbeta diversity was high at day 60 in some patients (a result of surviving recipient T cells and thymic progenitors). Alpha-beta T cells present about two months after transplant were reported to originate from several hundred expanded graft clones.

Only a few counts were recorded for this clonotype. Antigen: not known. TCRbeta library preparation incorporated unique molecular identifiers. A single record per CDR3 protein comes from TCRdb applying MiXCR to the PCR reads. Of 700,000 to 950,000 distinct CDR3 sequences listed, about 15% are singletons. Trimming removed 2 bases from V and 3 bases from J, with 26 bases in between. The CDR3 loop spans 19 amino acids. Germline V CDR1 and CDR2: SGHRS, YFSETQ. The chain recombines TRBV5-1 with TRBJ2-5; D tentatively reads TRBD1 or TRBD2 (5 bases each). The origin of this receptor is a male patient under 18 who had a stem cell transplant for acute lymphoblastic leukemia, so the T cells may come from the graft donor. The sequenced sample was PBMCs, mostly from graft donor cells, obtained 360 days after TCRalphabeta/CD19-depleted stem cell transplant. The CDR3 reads CASSFPGGDAALLEETQYF. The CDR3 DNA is TGCGCCAGCAGCTTCCCTGGGGGTGACGCGGCTCTGTTAGAAGAGACCCAGTACTTC.